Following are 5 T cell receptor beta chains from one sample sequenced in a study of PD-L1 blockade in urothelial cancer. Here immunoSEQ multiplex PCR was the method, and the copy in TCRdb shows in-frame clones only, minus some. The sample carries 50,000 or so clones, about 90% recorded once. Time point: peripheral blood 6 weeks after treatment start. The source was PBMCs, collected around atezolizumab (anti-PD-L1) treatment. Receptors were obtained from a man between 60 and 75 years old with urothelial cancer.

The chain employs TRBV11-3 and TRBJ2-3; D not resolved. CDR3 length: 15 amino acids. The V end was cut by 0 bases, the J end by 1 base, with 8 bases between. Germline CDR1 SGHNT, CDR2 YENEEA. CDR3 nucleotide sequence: TGTGCCAGCAGCTTAGATCAGCGCGGCACAGATACGCAGTATTTT. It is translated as CASSLDQRGTDTQYF.

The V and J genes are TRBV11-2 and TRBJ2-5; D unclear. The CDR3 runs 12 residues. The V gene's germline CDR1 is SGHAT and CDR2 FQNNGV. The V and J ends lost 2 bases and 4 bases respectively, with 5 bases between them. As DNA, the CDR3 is TGTGCCAGCAGCTTACCAGGAGAGACCCAGTACTTC. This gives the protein CASSLPGETQYF.

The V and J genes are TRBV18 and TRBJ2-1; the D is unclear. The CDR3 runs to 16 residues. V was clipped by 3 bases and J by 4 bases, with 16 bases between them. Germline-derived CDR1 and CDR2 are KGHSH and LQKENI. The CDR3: CASSPSYAATYNEQFF. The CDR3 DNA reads TGTGCCAGCTCACCGAGTTATGCGGCTACGTACAATGAGCAGTTCTTC.

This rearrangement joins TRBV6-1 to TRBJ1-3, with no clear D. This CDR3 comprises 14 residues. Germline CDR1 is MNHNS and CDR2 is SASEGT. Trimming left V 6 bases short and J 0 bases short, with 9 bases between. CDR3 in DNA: TGTGCCAGCAGCCGAGGGAGCTCTGGAAACACCATATATTTT. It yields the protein CASSRGSSGNTIYF.

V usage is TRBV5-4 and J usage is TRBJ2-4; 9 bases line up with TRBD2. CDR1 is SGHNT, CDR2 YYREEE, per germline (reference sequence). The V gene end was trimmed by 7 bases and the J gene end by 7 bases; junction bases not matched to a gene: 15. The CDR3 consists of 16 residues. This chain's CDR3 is CASSPRSGGYENIQYF. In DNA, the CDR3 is TGTGCCAGCTCACCACGAAGCGGGGGGTATGAGAACATTCAGTACTTC.